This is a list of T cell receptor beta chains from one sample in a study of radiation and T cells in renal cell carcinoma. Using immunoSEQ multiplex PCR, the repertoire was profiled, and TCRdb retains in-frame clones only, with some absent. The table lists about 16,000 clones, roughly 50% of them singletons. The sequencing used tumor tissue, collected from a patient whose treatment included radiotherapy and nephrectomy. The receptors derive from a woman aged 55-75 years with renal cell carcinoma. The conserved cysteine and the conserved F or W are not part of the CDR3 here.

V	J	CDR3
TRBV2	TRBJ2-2	ASSAGPGELF
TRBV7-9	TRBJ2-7	ASRADTSYEQY
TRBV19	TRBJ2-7	ASSIMGQGNEQY
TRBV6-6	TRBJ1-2	ASRSGQGVVYGYT
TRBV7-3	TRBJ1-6	ASSWGQGDNSPLH
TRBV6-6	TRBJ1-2	ASSYNGDRDSYGYT
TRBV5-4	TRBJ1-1	ASSDYWTRRHTEAF
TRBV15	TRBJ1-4	ATSRSTTTNEKLF
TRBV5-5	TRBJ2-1	ASSFRGLNNEQF
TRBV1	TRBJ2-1	TSSQDPTSGDPPQQF
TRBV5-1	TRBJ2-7	ASSLGTGAYEQY
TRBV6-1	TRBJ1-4	ASSEPGLEKLF
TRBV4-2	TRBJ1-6	ASSQGFWTDSPLH
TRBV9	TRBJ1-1	ASSPLDGHSLAF
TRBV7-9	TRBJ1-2	ASSLGSSGGNYGYT
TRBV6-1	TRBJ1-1	ASTKGDLNTEAF
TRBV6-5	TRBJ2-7	ASTRDRGQSYEQY
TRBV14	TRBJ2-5	ASSQGRTRQETQY
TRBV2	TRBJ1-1	ASGAEGLEAF
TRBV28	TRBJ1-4	ASSFDRLGKLF
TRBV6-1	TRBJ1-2	ASSEGRIRDLLGYT
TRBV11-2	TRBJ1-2	ASSLLQGALGYGYT
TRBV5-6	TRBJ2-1	ASSRADGGSYNEQF
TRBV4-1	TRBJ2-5	ASSRDREETQY
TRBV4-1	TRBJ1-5	ASSQTTGVSQPQH
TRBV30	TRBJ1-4	AWSTPGQGARWNDEKLF
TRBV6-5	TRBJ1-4	ASSHRDRPRELF
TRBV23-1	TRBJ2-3	ASSQFGTRHKKRRTDTQY
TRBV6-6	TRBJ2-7	GTGQGKYEQY
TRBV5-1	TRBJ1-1	ASSPQGYTEAF
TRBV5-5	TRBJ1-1	ASTSGGPNTEAF
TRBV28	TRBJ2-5	ASSYSSGVAGTQETQY
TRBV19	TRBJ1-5	ASSIDQGKADNQPQH
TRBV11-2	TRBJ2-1	ASSSSAHNEQF
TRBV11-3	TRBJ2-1	ASSSGYRDNEQF
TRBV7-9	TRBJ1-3	ASSLPGQLPGLSGNTIY